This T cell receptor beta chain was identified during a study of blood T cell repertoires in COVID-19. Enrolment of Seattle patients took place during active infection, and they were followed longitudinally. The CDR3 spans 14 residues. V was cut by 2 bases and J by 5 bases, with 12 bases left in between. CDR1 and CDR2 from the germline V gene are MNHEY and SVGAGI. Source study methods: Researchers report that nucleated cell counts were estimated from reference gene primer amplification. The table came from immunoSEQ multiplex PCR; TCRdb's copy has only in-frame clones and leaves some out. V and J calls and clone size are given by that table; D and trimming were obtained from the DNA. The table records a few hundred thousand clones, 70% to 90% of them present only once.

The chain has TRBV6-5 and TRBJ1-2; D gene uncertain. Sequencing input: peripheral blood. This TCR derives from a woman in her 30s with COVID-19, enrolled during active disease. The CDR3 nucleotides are TGTGCCAGCAGTTACAACGGCAGAGGTTATGGCTACACCTTC. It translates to CASSYNGRGYGYTF.